This T cell receptor beta chain is drawn from a study of early T cells in non-severe SARS-CoV-2 infection. On the study more broadly: Sequencing of unsorted whole blood was done on bulk RNA, leaving chains unpaired. The study, taken as a whole, reports: Anti-spike CD8 specificities were favored by VDJdb matching, whose results missed private and CD4 specificities.

The protocol attached unique molecular identifiers to individual cDNA molecules. Each CDR3 protein is one row after TCRdb ran MiXCR on the 5' RACE reads. The sample yields fewer than 100,000 distinct CDR3 sequences, roughly 12% seen once. This clonotype has a count of ten or more. The antigen is undetermined. The receptor was derived from an adult who was a healthcare worker with PCR-confirmed SARS-CoV-2 infection or an uninfected control (not recorded which). Material for sequencing was whole blood.

CDR3 region: CASSPGTGSYGYTF. The CDR3 DNA follows: TGTGCCAGCAGTCCTGGGACAGGGAGCTATGGCTACACCTTC. This sequence joins TRBV7-9 and TRBJ1-2, with 9 bases identical to TRBD1. In germline, CDR1 is SEHNR, CDR2 FQNEAQ (reference sequence). Germline trimming cut 6 bases from V and 4 bases from J; bases unmatched to any gene: 6. CDR3 length: 14 amino acids.